This T cell receptor (beta chain) was recovered during a study of Ad26.COV2.S vaccination and SARS-CoV-2 variants. Study details: In the study, Ad26.COV2.S was injected intramuscularly once, or twice 56 days apart.

CDR1 MNHEY and CDR2 SVGAGI come from the germline V gene. This CDR3 has 13 residues. V gave up 6 bases and J gave up 6 bases; unmatched junction bases: 5. The repertoire was sequenced with immunoSEQ multiplex PCR; TCRdb's copy has only in-frame clones and lacks some. The sample records about 680,000 clones, more than 70% being singletons. Study results and limitations: An underestimation of total T cell responses may have resulted from the TCR breadth and depth analyses.

As to this clone: Its antigen is currently unknown.

Noted treatment: some 19 received Ad26.COV2.S at low or high dose, single or two shots; several received placebo; per-sample allocation not given. Day 63 after the first injection of vaccine or placebo was the sampling time. The material sequenced was peripheral blood, taken in a trial of Ad26.COV2.S vaccine versus placebo. This rearrangement joins TRBV6-5 to TRBJ2-7; TRBD1 agrees at 10 bases. This TCR came from a person between 18 and 59 years old who received the Ad26.COV2.S COVID-19 vaccine or a placebo. CDR3 loop: CASRQDRGVEQYF. The CDR3 DNA is TGTGCCAGCAGACAGGACAGGGGGGTCGAGCAGTACTTC.